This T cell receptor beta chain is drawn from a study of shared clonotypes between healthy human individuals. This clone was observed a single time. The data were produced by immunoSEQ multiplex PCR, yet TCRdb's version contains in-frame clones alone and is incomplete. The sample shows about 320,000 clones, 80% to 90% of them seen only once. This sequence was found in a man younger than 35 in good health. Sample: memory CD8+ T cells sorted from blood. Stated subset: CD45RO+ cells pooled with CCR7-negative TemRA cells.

CDR3 nucleotide sequence: TGTGCCAGCAGCTTAGATGGGTGGACAGAGGTCGCAATTGACGAGCAGTACTTC. This encodes CASSLDGWTEVAIDEQYF. V is TRBV11-2 and J is TRBJ2-7; tentatively, D is TRBD1 (6 bases). The V end lost 0 bases, the J end lost 5 bases, and 23 bases lay between the germline ends. Germline CDR1 is SGHAT and CDR2 is FQNNGV. The CDR3 is 18 residues long.